This TCR beta chain was profiled in a study of blood T cell repertoires in COVID-19 (dated by TCRdb to 2018 to 2020). Looking at the study overall: Samples from collaborators originated in the United States, Italy and Spain and spanned both the acute and convalescent phases of COVID-19. A freely available public database, intended as a resource for researchers studying the immune response to SARS-CoV-2, is where the repertoires were released. Where available, HLA class I and class II types were taken from metadata supplied by the sample provider and were not determined by assay-based typing. The prospective study material was composed of cDNA or gDNA derived from T cells, B-cell-depleted T cells, or PBMCs. Samples were obtained from the ongoing ImmuneRACE study (first 160 participants) and from 1,200 or so subjects provided by 6 global collaborators. The sample metadata nearly always contained a de-identified subject ID, COVID-19 status, age in years and sex. Subjects who had been exposed to COVID-19, were actively infected with it, or had recovered from it provided the deeply sampled blood TCRbeta repertoires that made up the dataset. Overall study results and their limits: How much clinical and demographic metadata was included differed by source and by participant, and the metadata was provided uncurated.

TCRbeta CDR3 regions were amplified from genomic DNA by means of the immunoSEQ Assay, a bias-controlled multiplex PCR. The authors' pipeline ran thus. Nucleated cell counts per sample were estimated from amplification of reference gene primers within the assay. To quantify the absolute abundance of each unique TCRbeta CDR3 rearrangement, sequence reads were collapsed and filtered. For each sample, productive Simpson clonality was calculated as the square root of Simpson's diversity index across productive rearrangements. TCRdb re-hosts the immuneACCESS table, in-frame sequences only. Its copies lack some clones; in the studies checked, an unresolved V gene accounts for under half of them, and the cause for the rest is not known. The D gene and trimming were derived from the DNA, and the V and J assignments and clone size from that table. The sample profile shows around 150,000 clones; 85% of them were found once. The ten largest clones take up about 3.5% of the sample.

Collaborating institutions collected whole blood in K2EDTA tubes following their own protocols. Collaborator samples were shipped for TCRbeta analysis as frozen whole blood, isolated PBMCs, or DNA extracted from either sample type. To note about this clone: The target of this receptor is not known. The input lacks base qualities; no much larger clone sits a single base away.

Trimming takes 6 bases off V and 1 base off J; junction bases not matched to a gene: 10. CDR1 and CDR2 were assigned from the germline V gene (reference sequence) as MNHEY and SMNVEV. The cysteine opens and the phenylalanine closes a CDR3 of 16 amino acids. Just the 48-base CDR3 DNA is kept, in frame starting at base 1. This sequence uses TRBV27 and TRBJ1-2, and 8 bases in between align with TRBD1. The source material was peripheral blood. This receptor was taken from a human donor with acute or convalescent COVID-19. The donor label of this sample is uncertain. The CDR3 amino acid sequence is: CASRAAGGGGNYGYTF. The bases are TGTGCCAGCAGGGCTGCAGGGGGCGGCGGTAACTATGGCTACACCTTC.